The present entry profiles one T cell receptor beta chain with its context. Antigen: not known. The CDR3 totals 15 residues. In germline, CDR1 is SGHRS, CDR2 YFSETQ. With 3 bases clipped from V and 1 base from J, the junction kept 2 bases outside the gene matches. Data came from immunoSEQ multiplex PCR; TCRdb stores just in-frame clones and leaves some out. The top ten hold less than 0.3% of the sample, which has fewer than 1 million clones, about 96% seen once. Naivety among CD8 cells was defined by CD45RO negativity and positive CCR7 selection, thereby excluding terminally differentiated effector memory CD45RA+ cells. The donors, all of them Caucasian adults, lived in Nashville, Tennessee. This sample was included in a study of shared clonotypes between healthy human individuals. Overall study: The study used three CD4 naive, three CD4 memory, two CD8 naive and one CD8 memory plate per donor. Study-wide results and limits: The naive CD4 repertoires of several donors were compared, and about 5% of clonotypes were shared. Among non-shared clonotypes, generation probabilities were lower than among those shared by all four donors.

The sample comprised naive CD8+ T cells sorted from blood. The sequence was collected from a man between 25 and 39 years old in good health. The chain links TRBV5-1 to TRBJ2-5, with 11 bases identical to TRBD2. The chain's CDR3 is CASSSGLAVQETQYF. The CDR3 DNA follows: TGCGCCAGCAGCTCGGGACTAGCGGTCCAAGAGACCCAGTACTTC. Based on the CDR3 plus reference TRBV5-1 and TRBJ2-5, the full variable domain is KAGVTQTPRYLIKTRGQQVTLSCSPISGHRSVSWYQQTPGQGLQFLFEYFSETQRNKGNFPGRFSGRQFSNSRSEMNVSTLELGDSALYLCASSSGLAVQETQYFGPGTRLLVL.